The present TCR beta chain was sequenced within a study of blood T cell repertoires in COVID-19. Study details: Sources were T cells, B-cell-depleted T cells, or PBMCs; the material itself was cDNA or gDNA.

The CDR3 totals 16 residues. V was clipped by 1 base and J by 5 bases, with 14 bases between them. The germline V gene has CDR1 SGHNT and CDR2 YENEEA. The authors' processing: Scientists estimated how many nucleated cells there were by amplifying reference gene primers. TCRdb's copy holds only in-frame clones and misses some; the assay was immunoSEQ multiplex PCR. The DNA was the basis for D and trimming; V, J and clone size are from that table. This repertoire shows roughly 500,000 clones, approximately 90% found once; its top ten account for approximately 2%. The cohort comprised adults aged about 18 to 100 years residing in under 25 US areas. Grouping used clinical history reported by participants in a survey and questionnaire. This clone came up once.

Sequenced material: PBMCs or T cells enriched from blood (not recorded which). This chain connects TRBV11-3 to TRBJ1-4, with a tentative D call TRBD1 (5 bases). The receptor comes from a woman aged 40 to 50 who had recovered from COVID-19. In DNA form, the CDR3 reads TGTGCCAGCAGCTTAGGAACCGGGAGGGGCAATGAAAAACTGTTTTTT. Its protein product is CASSLGTGRGNEKLFF.